The clone carrying this T cell receptor beta chain was detected only once. Its specificity is not known. This entry comes from a study of glioma-infiltrating T cells. Study-wide findings and caveats: Gliomas, especially low-grade, showed above-expected tissue-blood divergence; non-neoplastic patients showed below. Very few CDR3 sequences were shared between tissue and blood.

Trimming took 6 bases from V and 2 from J, leaving 9 bases between them. The CDR3 sequence is 13 residues long. Using RNA template, CDR3s of TCR alpha and beta were amplified with iRepertoire arm-PCR. Tissue mRNA or PBMC total RNA, roughly 100-400 ng, went into one-step reverse transcription and amplification. TCRdb re-called the multiplex PCR reads through MiXCR, storing one row per CDR3 protein. Of more than 110,000 distinct CDR3 sequences listed, roughly two fifths were seen once; the top ten hold roughly a fifth. Sample: glioma tissue, nonneoplastic brain tissue, or PBMCs (not recorded which). The gene calls are TRBV12-3 or TRBV12-4 and TRBJ2-3; no clear D. This receptor was obtained from a human donor with low-grade glioma or glioblastoma, undergoing nonglioma brain surgery, or in good health (not recorded which). CDR3 nucleotides: TGTGCCAGCAGACCCGGACCCACAGATACGCAGTATTTT. Protein product: CASRPGPTDTQYF.